The 9 T cell receptor beta chains given below trace back to one sample, sequenced in a study of blood T cell repertoires in COVID-19. Clones were read by immunoSEQ multiplex PCR, and TCRdb kept only the in-frame ones, dropping some. Among fewer than 150,000 clones listed, about 91% were seen once. The sample was peripheral blood. All receptors derive from a human donor in a cohort sampled during active COVID-19.

The chain links TRBV6-6 to TRBJ1-3; D may be TRBD1 (5 bases). The length of the CDR3 is 16 residues. Germline assignment: CDR1 MNHNY and CDR2 SVGAGI (reference sequence). With 5 bases removed from V and 5 bases from J, the gap between germline ends came to 19 bases. The CDR3 DNA sequence: TGTGCCAGCAGTCGGTACAGGACCTCTGATCGAAACACCATATATTTT. It is translated as CASSRYRTSDRNTIYF.

This sequence joins TRBV7-2 and TRBJ1-1; the D is unclear. V lost 1 base and J lost 1, with 13 bases in between. The CDR3 has 16 residues. The germline CDR1 and CDR2 sequences are SGHTA and FQGNSA. The CDR3 DNA is TGTGCCAGCAGCTTAGGTCCGGGAACTACGAACACTGAAGCTTTCTTT. As protein: CASSLGPGTTNTEAFF.

The gene calls are TRBV5-1 and TRBJ2-7; 8 bases are shared with TRBD2. The CDR3 extends over 16 amino acids. V shed 4 bases and J 0 bases; nucleotides not matched to a gene: 9. Germline values: CDR1 SGHRS, CDR2 YFSETQ. CDR3 sequence reads: CASSTRSGGASYEQYF. The CDR3 nucleotides are TGCGCCAGCAGCACCCGCTCGGGGGGGGCCTCCTACGAGCAGTACTTC.

This clone was observed a single time. This rearrangement joins TRBV11-2 to TRBJ1-2; D is possibly TRBD1 (6 bases). CDR3 length equals 13 residues. CDR1 is SGHAT and CDR2 is FQNNGV in the germline V gene. V lost 4 bases to trimming and J lost 4 bases, with 10 bases between them. The CDR3 DNA follows: TGTGCCAGCAGCTCCAGGGGCCTCTATGGCTACACCTTC. It codes for CASSSRGLYGYTF.

V is TRBV5-6 and J is TRBJ2-5, with D possibly TRBD2 on 6 matching bases. V was clipped by 0 bases and J by 5 bases, with 17 bases between them. Germline assignment: CDR1 SGHDT and CDR2 YYEEEE. CDR3 size: 16 residues. CDR3 amino acids: CASSLGSGLVGETQYF. In nucleotides, the CDR3 is TGTGCCAGCAGCTTGGGTAGCGGCCTAGTGGGGGAGACCCAGTACTTC.

For the CDR3, the DNA is TGTGCCAGCAGCGTAGAGCACCTGAACACCGGGGAGCTGTTTTTT. Protein sequence: CASSVEHLNTGELFF. V is TRBV9 and J is TRBJ2-2; no definite D call. The CDR3 is 15 residues long. V was pared by 0 bases and J by 1 base, with 7 bases between. CDR1 and CDR2 (germline): SGDLS, YYNGEE. The whole variable domain, filled in from reference TRBV9 and TRBJ2-2, reads DSGVTQTPKHLITATGQRVTLRCSPRSGDLSVYWYQQSLDQGLQFLIQYYNGEERAKGNILERFSAQQFPDLHSELNLSSLELGDSALYFCASSVEHLNTGELFFGEGSRLTVL.

The rearrangement joins TRBV27 to TRBJ2-7; 8 nucleotides align to TRBD1. CDR1 MNHEY and CDR2 SMNVEV come from the germline V gene (reference sequence). The CDR3 spans 15 residues. Trimming cost V 5 bases and J 3 bases; bases outside gene matches: 9. For the CDR3, the DNA is TGTGCCAGCAGTCCCGACAGGGGCCCCCTCTACGAGCAGTACTTC. It yields the protein CASSPDRGPLYEQYF.

The genes are TRBV7-3 and TRBJ2-2; maybe TRBD2 (6 bases). Germline-derived CDR1 and CDR2 are SGHTA and FQGTGA. The CDR3 is made up of 16 amino acids. Trimming pared 1 base from V and 6 bases from J, leaving 15 bases between. The CDR3 coding sequence is TGTGCCAGCAGCTTAAACGGGGGATCGGTCGCCGGGGAGCTGTTTTTT. This translates into CASSLNGGSVAGELFF.

This clone showed up just once. V gene TRBV7-9 combines with J gene TRBJ2-7, with D perhaps matching TRBD2 (6 bases). Germline CDR1 SEHNR, CDR2 FQNEAQ (reference sequence). The ends were cut back, 1 base at V and 4 bases at J, with 14 bases in the middle. The CDR3 consists of 15 residues. This CDR3 reads CASSLGPAGIYEQYF. The CDR3 DNA reads TGTGCCAGCAGCTTAGGTCCCGCGGGGATTTACGAGCAGTACTTC.